Shown below are 24 T cell receptor beta chains from a single sample sequenced in a study of CD4 T cell repertoires in COVID-19. Sequenced by immunoSEQ multiplex PCR; TCRdb stores in-frame clones only, minus some. In the table there are tens of thousands of clones, roughly 80% of which are singletons. This sample comprised CD4+ T cells from peripheral blood, obtained after recovery from COVID-19. These receptors all stem from a human donor who had COVID-19.

The chain carries TRBV6-6 and TRBJ2-7; 8 nucleotides align to TRBD1. CDR3 length: 16 residues. Germline CDR1 is MNHNY and CDR2 is SVGAGI (reference sequence). Trimming cost V 4 bases and J 4 bases; bases outside gene matches: 12. CDR3 DNA: TGTGCCAGCAGTTGGGGCCCGACAGGGGAGGCTTACGAGCAGTACTTC. Translated, it gives CASSWGPTGEAYEQYF.

The table lists this clone with a count of one. The chain recombines TRBV28 with TRBJ2-7, with D perhaps TRBD1 (6 bases). The CDR3 is made up of 13 amino acids. The V end was cut by 8 bases, the J end by 3 bases, with 14 bases between. Looked up from germline, CDR1 is MDHEN and CDR2 is SYDVKM. The CDR3 coding sequence is TGTGCCAGCGCCTCCCCCAGGGGCTACGAGCAGTACTTC. Its translation: CASASPRGYEQYF.

The chain uses TRBV9 and TRBJ1-2, with TRBD1 as a possible D gene (6 bases). V was clipped by 2 bases and J by 2 bases, with 7 bases between them. CDR3 length equals 13 residues. Germline CDR1 and CDR2: SGDLS and YYNGEE. CDR3 loop: CASSVGGNYGYTF. In DNA form, the CDR3 reads TGTGCCAGCAGCGTTGGGGGCAACTATGGCTACACCTTC.

This clone was counted only a few times. The chain is built from TRBV7-6 and TRBJ1-2, with a weak D call TRBD1 (6 bases). Germline V lookup: CDR1 SGHVS, CDR2 FNYEAQ. The length of the CDR3 is 18 residues. The V gene lost 0 bases and the J gene lost 2 bases, with 19 bases spanning the gap. The CDR3 DNA reads as TGTGCCAGCAGCTTAGCGTCCGGGGGAATGGGGGCCAACTATGGCTACACCTTC. This translates into CASSLASGGMGANYGYTF. The whole variable domain, filled in from reference TRBV7-6 and TRBJ1-2, reads GAGVSQSPRYKVTKRGQDVALRCDPISGHVSLYWYRQALGQGPEFLTYFNYEAQQDKSGLPNDRFSAERPEGSISTLTIQRTEQRDSAMYRCASSLASGGMGANYGYTFGSGTRLTVV.

The chain has TRBV5-1 and TRBJ1-2, with D unresolved. Germline V gene lookup returns CDR1 SGHRS and CDR2 YFSETQ. V was trimmed by 4 bases and J by 0 bases, leaving 10 bases between them. The CDR3 has 14 residues. CDR3 sequence (DNA): TGCGCCAGCAGCGAGCAGACCTCTAACTATGGCTACACCTTC. It translates to CASSEQTSNYGYTF.

This chain joins TRBV19 and TRBJ2-6; D gene unclear. V was trimmed by 5 bases and J by 0 bases, leaving 5 bases between them. Germline CDR1 LNHDA, CDR2 SQIVND (reference sequence). The CDR3 extends over 14 amino acids. The CDR3 loop is CASSEPSGANVLTF. The CDR3 coding sequence is TGTGCCAGTAGTGAGCCCTCTGGGGCCAACGTCCTGACTTTC.

The rearrangement uses TRBV11-3 and TRBJ1-5; D gene uncertain. Germline V gene lookup returns CDR1 SGHNT and CDR2 YENEEA. CDR3 size: 16 residues. Deletions cut 3 bases from V and 2 bases from J, with 14 bases between. The chain's CDR3 is CASSFGFWEGNQPQHF. The DNA of the CDR3 is TGTGCCAGCAGCTTTGGTTTTTGGGAAGGCAATCAGCCCCAGCATTTT.

A few counts support this clone. The chain joins TRBV5-1 to TRBJ1-5, with D perhaps matching TRBD1 (5 bases). This CDR3 spans 14 amino acids. V lost 0 bases and J lost 7, with 11 bases in between. From germline, CDR1 is SGHRS and CDR2 YFSETQ. CDR3 region: CASSLDGANQPQHF. DNA of the CDR3: TGCGCCAGCAGCTTGGACGGGGCAAACCAGCCCCAGCATTTT.

Notes on this clone: Compared with germline, one end of the junction differs, possibly owing to a read error. This rearrangement joins TRBV19 to TRBJ1-1; D call uncertain. Per the germline V gene, CDR1 is LNHDA and CDR2 is SQIVND (reference sequence). The CDR3 is 15 residues long. CDR3 amino acids: CASSIKRAGNAEAFF. CDR3 coding DNA: TGTGCCAGTAGTATAAAAAGGGCTGGGAACGCTGAAGCTTTCTTT.

V and J are TRBV20-1 and TRBJ1-1; TRBD1 is a possible D gene (6 bases). CDR3 length equals 14 residues. The V end was cut by 3 bases, the J end by 2 bases, with 13 bases between. Germline values: CDR1 DFQATT, CDR2 SNEGSKA (reference sequence). The CDR3 DNA is TGCAGTGCTAGTGATAACAGGGTTAACACTGAAGCTTTCTTT. Encoded protein: CSASDNRVNTEAFF.

This rearrangement joins TRBV10-3 to TRBJ1-1; D is unresolved. This CDR3 has 12 residues. Germline CDR1 reads ENHRY; CDR2 reads SYGVKD. V lost 6 bases to trimming and J lost 3 bases, with 8 bases between them. CDR3 in DNA: TGTGCCATCAGACGGGAGGACACTGAAGCTTTCTTT. Its translation is CAIRREDTEAFF.

V is TRBV6-4 and J is TRBJ2-1, with TRBD2 matching over 8 bases. The germline V gene encodes CDR1 MRHNA and CDR2 SNTAGT. V dropped 3 bases and J dropped 5; count of bases not matched to a gene: 0. The CDR3 loop spans 13 amino acids. The CDR3 nucleotides are TGTGCCAGCAGTGAGCGGGGGGACAATGAGCAGTTCTTC. As protein: CASSERGDNEQFF.

DNA of the CDR3: TGTGCCAGTAGTACCCGTTTGGGGGGCACAGATACGCAGTATTTT. Translation: CASSTRLGGTDTQYF. V is TRBV19 and J is TRBJ2-3, with D possibly being TRBD1 or TRBD2 (5 bases each). Germline assignment: CDR1 LNHDA and CDR2 SQIVND (reference sequence). The CDR3 has 15 residues. The germline V and J ends were trimmed by 4 bases and 1 base, with 12 bases remaining between them.

The gene calls are TRBV12-3 or TRBV12-4 and TRBJ2-2; perhaps TRBD1 as D (6 bases). V was trimmed by 8 bases and J by 1 base, leaving 8 bases between them. The CDR3 consists of 13 residues. The CDR3 region is CASGRGNTGELFF. The CDR3, as DNA: TGTGCCAGCGGCAGGGGGAACACCGGGGAGCTGTTTTTT.

The J gene is TRBJ2-7, the V gene TRBV4-1; D might be TRBD1 or TRBD2, each matching 5 bases. V was pared by 1 base and J by 7 bases, with 17 bases between. The CDR3 length is 15 residues. CDR1 and CDR2 (germline): MGHRA, YSYEKL. CDR3 loop: CASSQAPGDPWEQYF. CDR3 DNA: TGCGCCAGCAGCCAAGCACCCGGGGACCCCTGGGAGCAGTACTTC.

The chain joins TRBV28 to TRBJ2-2, with a possible D match to TRBD2 (6 bases). The CDR3 is 13 residues long. V shed 4 bases and J shed 9 bases, with 12 bases lying between them. CDR1 is MDHEN, CDR2 SYDVKM, per germline. The CDR3 DNA reads as TGTGCCAGCAGTTCGACTAGTAGCAGGGAGCTGTTTTTT. Translating gives CASSSTSSRELFF. The full variable domain, with the rest looked up from reference TRBV28 and TRBJ2-2, is DVKVTQSSRYLVKRTGEKVFLECVQDMDHENMFWYRQDPGLGLRLIYFSYDVKMKEKGDIPEGYSVSREKKERFSLILESASTNQTSMYLCASSSTSSRELFFGEGSRLTVL.

This rearrangement joins TRBV6-6 to TRBJ2-5, with D possibly TRBD1 on 6 matching bases. Germline values: CDR1 MNHNY, CDR2 SVGAGI (reference sequence). The CDR3 contains 13 residues. Trimming took 4 bases from V and 4 from J, leaving 10 bases between them. CDR3 DNA sequence: TGTGCCAGCAGTTCCCACAGGGTAGAGACCCAGTACTTC. It yields the protein CASSSHRVETQYF.

The J gene is TRBJ2-5, the V gene TRBV5-4; D call uncertain. This CDR3 spans 17 amino acids. Trimming stripped 0 bases from V and 2 bases from J, with 17 bases between. Looked up from germline, CDR1 is SGHNT and CDR2 is YYREEE (reference sequence). The CDR3 coding sequence is TGTGCCAGCAGCTTGGCCCCGGGTTGGACGGCGCAAGAGACCCAGTACTTC. It translates to CASSLAPGWTAQETQYF.

The gene calls are TRBV28 and TRBJ2-1; 8 positions agree with TRBD2. The CDR3 loop spans 15 amino acids. The trim removed 5 bases at V and 8 bases at J, leaving 11 bases unmatched. Germline CDR1 is MDHEN and CDR2 is SYDVKM. CDR3 bases: TGTGCCAGCAGTGGGAGGGCGGGAGGTAAGGATGAGCAGTTCTTC. This encodes CASSGRAGGKDEQFF.

This chain links TRBV3-1 (or the pseudogene TRBV3-2) with TRBJ2-3, with 9 nucleotides matching TRBD1. The J segment lost 7 bases and the V segment lost 1 base, leaving 3 bases of the junction unmatched. The CDR3 contains 14 residues. Germline V lookup: CDR1 LGHDT, CDR2 YNNKEL (reference sequence). DNA of the CDR3: TGTGCCAGCAGCCAAGTAGGGACAGGGAATACGCAGTATTTT. Residues: CASSQVGTGNTQYF.

CDR3: CASSPQQGLSTEAFF. CDR3 DNA: TGTGCCAGCAGCCCTCAACAGGGCCTGAGCACTGAAGCTTTCTTT. The chain carries TRBV7-2 and TRBJ1-1, with a weak D call TRBD1 (6 bases). Trimming took 5 bases from V and 4 from J, leaving 17 bases between them. Germline V CDR1 and CDR2: SGHTA, FQGNSA. This CDR3 has 15 residues. The variable domain in full, completed from reference TRBV7-2 and TRBJ1-1, reads GAGVSQSPSNKVTEKGKDVELRCDPISGHTALYWYRQSLGQGLEFLIYFQGNSAPDKSGLPSDRFSAERTGGSVSTLTIQRTQQEDSAVYLCASSPQQGLSTEAFFGQGTRLTVV.

The rearrangement uses TRBV20-1 and TRBJ1-6; TRBD1 aligns across 8 bases. V shed 3 bases, J shed 7 bases, and the junction held 8 bases outside the gene matches. The CDR3 covers 15 residues. CDR1 and CDR2 from the germline V gene are DFQATT and SNEGSKA (reference sequence). CDR3 protein: CSASAEQGVNSPLHF. The CDR3 nucleotides are TGCAGTGCTAGTGCCGAACAGGGGGTCAATTCACCCCTCCACTTT.

A few counts support this clone. This sequence joins TRBV12-3 or TRBV12-4 and TRBJ2-7; D is perhaps TRBD2 (6 bases). Trimming took off 0 bases at V and 4 bases at J, with 7 bases between the two ends. The CDR3 spans 13 residues. The CDR3 protein is CASSLASGYEQYF. The DNA for the CDR3 is TGTGCCAGCAGTTTAGCTAGCGGATACGAGCAGTACTTC.

This chain uses TRBV10-3 with TRBJ2-1; a weak D match, TRBD2 (6 bases). V lost 9 bases and J 8 bases, leaving 20 bases between the germline ends. CDR1 and CDR2 (germline): ENHRY, SYGVKD. This CDR3 region has 14 residues. CDR3 in amino acids: CAISNLGRGDEQFF. DNA for the CDR3: TGTGCCATTTCCAACTTGGGGCGGGGCGATGAGCAGTTCTTC.